Listed below are T cell receptor beta chains from one sample, sequenced in a study of blood T cells in healthy people across ages. TCRdb re-called the 5' RACE reads with MiXCR, one entry per CDR3 protein. The sample shows about 1 million distinct CDR3 sequences, less than 50% of them seen only once. Input material: blood. These receptors came from a woman aged 55 to 70 in good health. CDR3s leave out the opening cysteine and the closing phenylalanine or tryptophan. The order of the fields is V gene, CDR3 length, J gene, CDR3 protein.

V gene: TRBV9; CDR3 length: 13; J gene: -; CDR3 protein: ASSVGGTTYEGQY
V gene: TRBV15; CDR3 length: 12; J gene: TRBJ2-7; CDR3 protein: ATSPYERGDEQY
V gene: TRBV12-3/TRBV12-4; CDR3 length: 12; J gene: TRBJ2-1; CDR3 protein: ASSLPRLNNEQF
V gene: TRBV2; CDR3 length: 14; J gene: TRBJ2-5; CDR3 protein: ASKTSGSRGQETQY
V gene: TRBV27; CDR3 length: 12; J gene: TRBJ2-7; CDR3 protein: ASRGGTSVGEQY
V gene: TRBV7-2; CDR3 length: 13; J gene: TRBJ2-1; CDR3 protein: ASTTASGSIDEQF
V gene: TRBV9; CDR3 length: 15; J gene: TRBJ2-1; CDR3 protein: ASSRRTSGLSYNEQF
V gene: TRBV29-1; CDR3 length: 12; J gene: TRBJ2-5; CDR3 protein: SVRQAGVKETQY
V gene: TRBV6-5; CDR3 length: 17; J gene: TRBJ2-1; CDR3 protein: ASSYSLAEGGSSYNEQF
V gene: TRBV10-3; CDR3 length: 13; J gene: TRBJ2-3; CDR3 protein: ATSADGTGEATQY
V gene: TRBV29-1; CDR3 length: 11; J gene: TRBJ2-1; CDR3 protein: SGGQGVYNEQF
V gene: TRBV3-1; CDR3 length: 16; J gene: TRBJ1-6; CDR3 protein: ASSQTPSVGWNNSPLH
V gene: TRBV3-1; CDR3 length: 12; J gene: TRBJ2-7; CDR3 protein: ASSQVGSVYEQY
V gene: TRBV28; CDR3 length: 14; J gene: TRBJ2-4; CDR3 protein: ASSPLGHLAKNIQY
V gene: TRBV7-2; CDR3 length: 11; J gene: TRBJ1-2; CDR3 protein: ASQGGLIKGYT
V gene: TRBV20-1; CDR3 length: 13; J gene: TRBJ2-7; CDR3 protein: SARLRGAGTGEQY
V gene: TRBV29-1; CDR3 length: 14; J gene: TRBJ2-6; CDR3 protein: SVPGGPHSGANVLT
V gene: TRBV2; CDR3 length: 18; J gene: TRBJ1-6; CDR3 protein: ASRSRPGQGRSSYNSPLH
V gene: TRBV6-1; CDR3 length: 13; J gene: TRBJ2-3; CDR3 protein: ASSGLAAKTDTQY
V gene: TRBV9; CDR3 length: 11; J gene: TRBJ2-3; CDR3 protein: ASSVDPTDTQY
V gene: TRBV6-5; CDR3 length: 12; J gene: TRBJ1-5; CDR3 protein: ASSPRDANQPQH
V gene: TRBV12-3/TRBV12-4; CDR3 length: 11; J gene: TRBJ2-7; CDR3 protein: ASSLYRVNEQY
V gene: TRBV4-1; CDR3 length: 13; J gene: TRBJ2-7; CDR3 protein: ASSQASGSLYEQY
V gene: TRBV5-6; CDR3 length: 12; J gene: TRBJ2-3; CDR3 protein: VSSPPGRTDTQY
V gene: TRBV7-2; CDR3 length: 14; J gene: TRBJ2-7; CDR3 protein: ASSLGAGGLSYEQY
V gene: TRBV29-1; CDR3 length: 10; J gene: -; CDR3 protein: SVPRRAETQY
V gene: TRBV19; CDR3 length: 12; J gene: -; CDR3 protein: ASMGLAGVETQY
V gene: TRBV7-2; CDR3 length: 11; J gene: TRBJ1-1; CDR3 protein: ASSLGRQAEAF
V gene: TRBV14; CDR3 length: 12; J gene: TRBJ2-1; CDR3 protein: ASSRTQGRGEQF
V gene: TRBV3-1; CDR3 length: 13; J gene: TRBJ1-5; CDR3 protein: ASSRGQGAGQPQH
V gene: TRBV9; CDR3 length: 12; J gene: -; CDR3 protein: ASSGGEGVETQY
V gene: TRBV2; CDR3 length: 9; J gene: TRBJ2-1; CDR3 protein: ASSVKGEQF
V gene: TRBV10-3; CDR3 length: 13; J gene: TRBJ2-1; CDR3 protein: AVSGGSLSYNEQF
V gene: TRBV20-1; CDR3 length: 10; J gene: TRBJ1-1; CDR3 protein: SARLRDTEAF
V gene: TRBV11-2; CDR3 length: 19; J gene: TRBJ2-7; CDR3 protein: ASSLPPKGASLAGDPYEQY
V gene: TRBV5-6; CDR3 length: 13; J gene: TRBJ2-7; CDR3 protein: ASSFYSGQEVSQY
V gene: TRBV21-1; CDR3 length: 13; J gene: TRBJ2-5; CDR3 protein: ASRPGNKGQETQY
V gene: TRBV20-1; CDR3 length: 11; J gene: TRBJ1-4; CDR3 protein: SATLPAHPSEF
V gene: TRBV6-1; CDR3 length: 16; J gene: TRBJ2-7; CDR3 protein: ASSRTGRASGRRYEQY
V gene: TRBV20-1; CDR3 length: 12; J gene: TRBJ2-3; CDR3 protein: SAWTGLATDTQY
V gene: TRBV11-2; CDR3 length: 16; J gene: TRBJ2-1; CDR3 protein: ASSSRGWAGGQYNEQF
V gene: TRBV5-1; CDR3 length: 14; J gene: TRBJ2-2; CDR3 protein: ASSLGQSVNTGELF
V gene: TRBV27; CDR3 length: 12; J gene: TRBJ1-1; CDR3 protein: ASSSWGRDTEAF
V gene: TRBV3-1; CDR3 length: 9; J gene: TRBJ2-7; CDR3 protein: ASSQVHEQY
V gene: TRBV7-2; CDR3 length: 10; J gene: TRBJ2-3; CDR3 protein: ASSLAFNTQY
V gene: TRBV25-1; CDR3 length: 14; J gene: TRBJ2-6; CDR3 protein: ASLRSGRSGANVLT
V gene: TRBV6-6; CDR3 length: 11; J gene: TRBJ1-2; CDR3 protein: ASSYPGGWGYT
V gene: TRBV28; CDR3 length: 9; J gene: TRBJ2-1; CDR3 protein: ASSERNEQF
V gene: TRBV30; CDR3 length: 11; J gene: TRBJ1-5; CDR3 protein: AWRGNPGQPQH
V gene: TRBV7-9; CDR3 length: 12; J gene: TRBJ2-7; CDR3 protein: ASSLMVADYEQY
V gene: TRBV2; CDR3 length: 14; J gene: TRBJ2-7; CDR3 protein: ASTELFYTGTYEQY
V gene: TRBV6-5; CDR3 length: 12; J gene: TRBJ2-5; CDR3 protein: ASSLRAIQETQY
V gene: TRBV9; CDR3 length: 18; J gene: -; CDR3 protein: ASSGSSGGSPTSSYNEQY
V gene: TRBV29-1; CDR3 length: 9; J gene: TRBJ2-7; CDR3 protein: SVVGAGEQY
V gene: TRBV7-2; CDR3 length: 12; J gene: TRBJ2-5; CDR3 protein: ASTAGHRQETQY
V gene: TRBV12-3/TRBV12-4; CDR3 length: 11; J gene: TRBJ1-2; CDR3 protein: ACSFREAYGYT